Following are 15 T cell receptor beta chains from one sample sequenced in a study of shared clonotypes between healthy human individuals. The table came from immunoSEQ multiplex PCR; TCRdb's copy has only in-frame clones and leaves some out. The table shows some 1 million clones, with approximately 72% occurring only once. The material sequenced was memory CD4+ T cells sorted from blood. Subset denoted: CD45RA-negative fraction. The receptors originated from a young man in good health.

V is TRBV7-9 and J is TRBJ2-1, with 9 bases identical to TRBD2. Looked up from germline, CDR1 is SEHNR and CDR2 is FQNEAQ (reference sequence). V trimming: 2 bases; J trimming: 6 bases; junction bases outside the gene matches: 8. The CDR3 consists of 16 residues. CDR3 region: CASSLSATSGGNEQFF. CDR3 sequence (DNA): TGTGCCAGCAGCTTATCGGCGACTAGCGGTGGCAATGAGCAGTTCTTC.

V and J are TRBV28 and TRBJ2-7; D is perhaps TRBD1 (5 bases). V lost 4 bases and J lost 4, with 8 bases in between. From germline, CDR1 is MDHEN and CDR2 SYDVKM. The CDR3 length is 12 residues. The CDR3 reads CASSSAGYEQYF. The CDR3 region has the DNA TGTGCCAGCAGTTCCGCAGGGTACGAGCAGTACTTC.

This clone has a count of ten or more. V gene TRBV5-1 combines with J gene TRBJ2-3; TRBD2 matches 7 bases. CDR3 size: 16 residues. Germline CDR1 is SGHRS and CDR2 is YFSETQ. Trimming took 4 bases from V and 3 from J; bases not matched to a gene: 11. The CDR3 spells CASSAGLGRETDTQYF. In nucleotides, the CDR3 is TGCGCCAGCAGCGCGGGGTTGGGGCGGGAGACAGATACGCAGTATTTT.

This rearrangement joins TRBV19 to TRBJ1-1; TRBD1 aligns across 8 bases. CDR3 length equals 15 residues. V shed 6 bases and J 0 bases; nucleotides not matched to a gene: 6. From germline, CDR1 is LNHDA and CDR2 SQIVND (reference sequence). The CDR3 DNA sequence: TGTGCCAGTAGCGACAGGGGATCGTTGAACACTGAAGCTTTCTTT. Protein sequence: CASSDRGSLNTEAFF.

This chain connects TRBV10-2 to TRBJ2-1, with D perhaps matching TRBD2 (5 bases). This CDR3 spans 15 amino acids. The V and J ends lost 5 bases and 4 bases respectively, with 15 bases between them. From germline, CDR1 is WSHSY and CDR2 SAAADI. The DNA of the CDR3 is TGCGCCAGCAGTCGAGGGTCCCCCCCTTACAATGAGCAGTTCTTC. As protein: CASSRGSPPYNEQFF.

The gene calls are TRBV19 and TRBJ1-5, with D maybe TRBD1 (6 bases). Germline CDR1 is LNHDA and CDR2 is SQIVND (reference sequence). The CDR3 totals 14 residues. V gave up 7 bases and J gave up 6 bases, with 16 bases separating them. The DNA for the CDR3 is TGTGCCAGTAAAGGGGGGCTTGAGGTTCAGCCCCAGCATTTT. As protein: CASKGGLEVQPQHF.

The chain couples TRBV19 to TRBJ1-6, with D tentatively TRBD1 (5 bases). CDR1 is LNHDA and CDR2 is SQIVND in the germline V gene (reference sequence). V shed 7 bases and J shed 9 bases, with 13 bases lying between them. CDR3 size: 13 residues. CDR3 in DNA: TGTGCCAGTAATTGGCAGGGAGCTTCACCCCTCCACTTT. It is translated as CASNWQGASPLHF.

A note on this clone: Other DNA sequences in this sample translate to the same CDR3. The V call is TRBV7-2, the J call TRBJ2-7; 7 bases are a match to TRBD1. Germline-derived CDR1 and CDR2 are SGHTA and FQGNSA. Unmatched junction bases numbered 1, after V lost 5 bases and J lost 3 bases. CDR3 length: 12 amino acids. CDR3 sequence reads: CASSRQGYEQYF. The CDR3 DNA sequence: TGTGCCAGCAGCCGACAGGGCTACGAGCAGTACTTC.

The chain couples TRBV30 to TRBJ2-1, with TRBD1 matching 7 bases. Germline loops: CDR1 GTSNPN, CDR2 SVGIG (reference sequence). V was pared by 1 base and J by 6 bases, with 3 bases of the junction left unmatched. The CDR3 totals 13 residues. CDR3 amino acids: CAWSDRGPNEQFF. The CDR3 nucleotides are TGTGCCTGGAGTGACAGGGGCCCCAATGAGCAGTTCTTC. The complete variable domain, with remaining parts taken from reference TRBV30 and TRBJ2-1, reads SQTIHQWPATLVQPVGSPLSLECTVEGTSNPNLYWYRQAAGRGLQLLFYSVGIGQISSEVPQNLSASRPQDRQFILSSKKLLLSDSGFYLCAWSDRGPNEQFFGPGTRLTVL.

V usage is TRBV5-4 and J usage is TRBJ1-2; unclear D gene. The CDR3 is made up of 13 amino acids. V lost 4 bases and J 10 bases, leaving 17 bases between the germline ends. Germline V gene sequence: CDR1 SGHNT, CDR2 YYREEE (reference sequence). The DNA of the CDR3 is TGTGCCAGCAGCCCCCAGCTTGGGCCGGCCTACACCTTC. It yields the protein CASSPQLGPAYTF.

The table lists this clone with a count of one. V gene TRBV5-4 combines with J gene TRBJ2-5, with no clear D. CDR3 length equals 13 residues. Germline V gene sequence: CDR1 SGHNT, CDR2 YYREEE (reference sequence). Trimming took off 0 bases at V and 3 bases at J, with 6 bases between the two ends. The chain's CDR3 is CASSLERKETQYF. For the CDR3, the DNA is TGTGCCAGCAGCTTGGAGAGGAAAGAGACCCAGTACTTC. Full variable domain (outside the CDR3, taken from reference TRBV5-4 and TRBJ2-5): ETGVTQSPTHLIKTRGQQVTLRCSSQSGHNTVSWYQQALGQGPQFIFQYYREEENGRGNFPPRFSGLQFPNYSSELNVNALELDDSALYLCASSLERKETQYFGPGTRLLVL.

The CDR3 here is CAISEQGAGQPQHF. The CDR3 region has the DNA TGTGCCATCAGTGAACAGGGGGCGGGTCAGCCCCAGCATTTT. V and J are TRBV10-3 and TRBJ1-5, with 9 positions matching TRBD1. The CDR3 contains 14 residues. The V gene end was trimmed by 3 bases and the J gene end by 6 bases; junction bases not matched to a gene: 3. The germline V gene has CDR1 ENHRY and CDR2 SYGVKD.

This chain connects TRBV7-9 to TRBJ1-2; D unresolved. CDR3 length: 14 amino acids. Germline CDR1 SEHNR, CDR2 FQNEAQ (reference sequence). Trimming pared 8 bases from V and 2 bases from J, leaving 15 bases between. CDR3 in DNA: TGTGCCAGCGGATCTTCGGGCAAAAACTATGGCTACACCTTC. Its protein is CASGSSGKNYGYTF. Combining the CDR3 with reference TRBV7-9 and TRBJ1-2 gives the whole variable domain DTGVSQNPRHKITKRGQNVTFRCDPISEHNRLYWYRQTLGQGPEFLTYFQNEAQLEKSRLLSDRFSAERPKGSFSTLEIQRTEQGDSAMYLCASGSSGKNYGYTFGSGTRLTVV.

This clone was seen ten or more times. V and J are TRBV2 and TRBJ1-4, with TRBD1 matching over 9 bases. With V trimmed by 8 bases and J by 6 bases, 10 bases remained unmatched. The CDR3 runs to 15 residues. Germline V lookup: CDR1 SNHLY, CDR2 FYNNEI. The CDR3 nucleotides are TGTGCCAGCCAGGTCCGGGGACAGGGTGATGAAAAACTGTTTTTT. Its protein is CASQVRGQGDEKLFF. The whole variable domain, remainder taken from reference TRBV2 and TRBJ1-4, is EPEVTQTPSHQVTQMGQEVILRCVPISNHLYFYWYRQILGQKVEFLVSFYNNEISEKSEIFDDQFSVERPDGSNFTLKIRSTKLEDSAMYFCASQVRGQGDEKLFFGSGTQLSVL.

The chain is built from TRBV7-8 and TRBJ2-3; the D gene is possibly TRBD2 (7 bases). The CDR3 has 13 amino acids. V was trimmed by 1 base and J by 9 bases, leaving 11 bases between them. Germline CDR1 SGHVS, CDR2 FQNEAQ. The CDR3 DNA sequence: TGTGCCAGCAGCTTAGGAGGGGGGGAAACGCAGTATTTT. This encodes CASSLGGGETQYF.